The T cell receptor (beta chain) under discussion was sequenced for a study of cytomegalovirus exposure and HLA in healthy donors. Findings and limits, study-wide: Confirmation was obtained in vitro that three CMV-associated chains are specific for CMV antigens. Among TCR sequences, most were rare, though some public TCRs appeared in many donors. The authors listed 164 TCR beta chains as cytomegalovirus-associated.

Germline V gene sequence: CDR1 MDHEN, CDR2 SYDVKM. V was cut by 8 bases and J by 5 bases, with 6 bases left in between. The CDR3 sequence is 10 residues long. A remark on this clone: What it recognizes is unknown.

Assay: immunoSEQ multiplex PCR; the TCRdb copy retains only in-frame clones and omits some. This sample carries tens of thousands of clones, 89% of them seen once, and the ten largest clones take about 1.2%. This rearrangement joins TRBV28 to TRBJ2-5; unclear D gene. The material sequenced was PBMCs. This clonotype was obtained from a woman under 30 in good health and CMV-seronegative. This chain's CDR3 is CASARETQYF. In nucleotides, the CDR3 is TGTGCCAGCGCGCGGGAGACCCAGTACTTC.